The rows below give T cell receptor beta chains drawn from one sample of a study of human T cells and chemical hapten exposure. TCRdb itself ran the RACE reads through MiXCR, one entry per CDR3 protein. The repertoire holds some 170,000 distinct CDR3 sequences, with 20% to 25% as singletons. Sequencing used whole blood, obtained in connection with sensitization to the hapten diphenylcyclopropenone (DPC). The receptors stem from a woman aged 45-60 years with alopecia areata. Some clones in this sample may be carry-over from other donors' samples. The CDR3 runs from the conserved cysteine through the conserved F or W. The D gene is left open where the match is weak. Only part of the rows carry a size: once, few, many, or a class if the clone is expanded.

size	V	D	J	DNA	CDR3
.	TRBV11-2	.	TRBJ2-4	TGTGCCAGCAGCTTAATTGGTGGTTGGGGAAACATTCAGTACTTC	CASSLIGGWGNIQYF
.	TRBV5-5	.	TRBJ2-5	TGTGCCAGCAGCTTGGTTCCAGCACAAGAGACCCAGTACTTC	CASSLVPAQETQYF
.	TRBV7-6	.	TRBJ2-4	TGTGCCAGCAGCGCGGACTTAGCCAAAAACATTCAGTACTTC	CASSADLAKNIQYF
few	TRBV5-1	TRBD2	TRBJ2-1	TGCGCCAGCAGCAGCGGACTAGCGGGAGTTTTTATCCATGAGCAGTTCTTC	CASSSGLAGVFIHEQFF
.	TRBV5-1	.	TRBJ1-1	TGCGCCAGCAGCTCTCTGATGGACGGGAACACTGAAGCTTTCTTT	CASSSLMDGNTEAFF
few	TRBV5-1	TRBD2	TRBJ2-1	TGCGCCAGCAGCTGGACTAGCGGGTACAATGAGCAGTTCTTC	CASSWTSGYNEQFF
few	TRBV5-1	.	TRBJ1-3	TGCGCCAGCAGCTGGGACGGCTCTGGAAACACCATATATTTT	CASSWDGSGNTIYF
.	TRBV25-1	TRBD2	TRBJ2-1	TGTGCCAGCAGTGCCCATCTAGCGGGAGGGAGCTCCTACAATGAGCAGTTCTTC	CASSAHLAGGSSYNEQFF
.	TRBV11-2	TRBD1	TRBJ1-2	TGTGCCAGCAGCTTCAGGGGGCCGGGCTATGGCTACACCTTC	CASSFRGPGYGYTF
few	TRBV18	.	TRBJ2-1	TGTGCCAGCTCACCAATTGTAACAGCTGGTCACAATGAGCAGTTCTTC	CASSPIVTAGHNEQFF
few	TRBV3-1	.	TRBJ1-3	TGTGCCAGCAGCCAACCGGACTCGTCCTCCATATATTTT	CASSQPDSSSIYF
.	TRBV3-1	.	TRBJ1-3	TGTGCCAGCAGCCAAGATCTGGGGGGCTCTGGAAACACCATATATTTT	CASSQDLGGSGNTIYF
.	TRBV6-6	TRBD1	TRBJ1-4	TGTGCCAGCAGTTGGGGGGACAGGGGGAATGAAAAACTGTTTTTT	CASSWGDRGNEKLFF
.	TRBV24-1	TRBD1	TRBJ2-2	TGTGCCACCAGTGAAGACAGGGGCTCTTACACCGGGGAGCTGTTTTTT	CATSEDRGSYTGELFF
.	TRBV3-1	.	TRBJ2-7	TGTGCCAGCAGCCCTTGGGGACTCGCGGAGGGCCACGAGCAGTACTTC	CASSPWGLAEGHEQYF
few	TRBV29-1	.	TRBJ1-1	TGCAGCGTCAGGCCGTTGGGGGACACTGAAGCTTTCTTT	CSVRPLGDTEAFF
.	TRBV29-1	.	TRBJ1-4	TGCAGCGTTGAAGATTCTGTGGGAACACAACTGTTTTTT	CSVEDSVGTQLFF
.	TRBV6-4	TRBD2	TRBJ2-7	TGTGCCAGCAGAACTAGCGGCGGTTCTGGTGAGCAGTACTTC	CASRTSGGSGEQYF
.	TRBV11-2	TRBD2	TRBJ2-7	TGTGCCAGCAGCTTAGATAGCGGGAACTACGAGCAGTACTTC	CASSLDSGNYEQYF
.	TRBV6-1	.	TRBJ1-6	TGTGCCAGCAGTGACAGGGAAAATTCACCCCTCCACTTT	CASSDRENSPLHF
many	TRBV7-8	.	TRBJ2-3	TGTGCCAGCAGCTTAGGACAGACCAGGGACGCAGATACGCAGTATTTT	CASSLGQTRDADTQYF
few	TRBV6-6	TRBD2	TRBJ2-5	TGTGCCAGCAGTTACTCAACGGGAGGAGTAGAGACCCAGTACTTC	CASSYSTGGVETQYF
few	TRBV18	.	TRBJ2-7	TGTGCCAGCTCACCAGGTTTGCGAACTAGCTCCTACGAGCAGTACTTC	CASSPGLRTSSYEQYF
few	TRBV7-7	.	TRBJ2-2	TGTGCTAGCAGCTACGGCTTTAACACCGGGGAGCTGTTTTTT	CASSYGFNTGELFF
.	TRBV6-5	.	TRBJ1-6	TGTGCCACCCAAAGGAGCTCCTATAATTCACCCCTCCACTTT	CATQRSSYNSPLHF
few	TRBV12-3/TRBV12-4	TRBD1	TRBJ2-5	TGTGCCAGCAGTTCCCCACACAGGGGCGAGGAGACCCAGTACTTC	CASSSPHRGEETQYF
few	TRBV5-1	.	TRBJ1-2	TGCGCCAGCAGCTTGGCCGCGGCAGGGGATGGCTACACCTTC	CASSLAAAGDGYTF
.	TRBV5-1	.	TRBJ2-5	TGCGCCAGCAGCCGGGTCTCTGGACAAGAGACCCAGTACTTC	CASSRVSGQETQYF
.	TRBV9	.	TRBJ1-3	TGTGCCAGCAGCGTAGCGCGAGACAGACCTTCTGGAAACACCATATATTTT	CASSVARDRPSGNTIYF
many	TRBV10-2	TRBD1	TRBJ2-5	TGCGCCAGCAGGACAGGGTCTTCCACGTGGGAGACCCAGTACTTC	CASRTGSSTWETQYF
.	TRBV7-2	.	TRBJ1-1	TGTGCCAGCAGCAAATCGGCGACAGTTTTTTCTGAAGCTTTCTTT	CASSKSATVFSEAFF
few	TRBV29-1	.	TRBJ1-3	TGCAGCGTTGGGCAATGGGGAAACACCATATATTTT	CSVGQWGNTIYF
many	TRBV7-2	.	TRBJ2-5	TGTGCCAGCAGCAAGGGGGGACAAGAGACCCAGTACTTC	CASSKGGQETQYF
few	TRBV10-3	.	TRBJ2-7	TGTGCCATCAGTGCCGGCTCCCCCCAGGTCGAGCAGTACTTC	CAISAGSPQVEQYF
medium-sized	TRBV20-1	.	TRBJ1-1	TGCAGTGCCAGAGGGAAAAGGAGTGAAGCTTTCTTT	CSARGKRSEAFF
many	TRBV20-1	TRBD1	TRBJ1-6	TGCAGTGCTAGCTCCGGGACAGGTGATAATTCACCCCTCCACTTT	CSASSGTGDNSPLHF
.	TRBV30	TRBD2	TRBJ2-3	TGTGCCTGGAAGGCTGGGCTAGCGGTCTCAACAGATACGCAGTATTTT	CAWKAGLAVSTDTQYF
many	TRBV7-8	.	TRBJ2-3	TGTGCCAGCAGCTTAGGTCCCAGGCGGCACACAGATACGCAGTATTTT	CASSLGPRRHTDTQYF
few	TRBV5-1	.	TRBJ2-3	TGCGCCAGCAGCTTGGCCTGGGCAGATACGCAGTATTTT	CASSLAWADTQYF
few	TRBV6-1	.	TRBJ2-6	TGTGCCAGCAGTGAACTATACGTCCTGACTTTC	CASSELYVLTF
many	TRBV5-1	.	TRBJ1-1	TGCGCCAGCAGCGTACAGGGCTCGAACACTGAAGCTTTCTTT	CASSVQGSNTEAFF
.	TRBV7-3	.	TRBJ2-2	TGTGTCAGCAGCTTCCCCCGGGACACAGCGAACACCGGGGAGCTGTTTTTT	CVSSFPRDTANTGELFF